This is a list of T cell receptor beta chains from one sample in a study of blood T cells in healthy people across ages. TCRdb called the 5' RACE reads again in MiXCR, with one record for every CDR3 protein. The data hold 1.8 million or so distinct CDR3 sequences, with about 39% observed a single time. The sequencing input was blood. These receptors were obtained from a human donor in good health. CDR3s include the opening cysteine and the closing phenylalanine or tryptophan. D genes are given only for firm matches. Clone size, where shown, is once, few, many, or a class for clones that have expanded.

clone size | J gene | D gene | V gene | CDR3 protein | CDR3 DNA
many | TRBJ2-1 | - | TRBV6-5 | CASSAYTYNEQFF | TGTGCCAGCAGTGCATACACCTACAATGAGCAGTTCTTC
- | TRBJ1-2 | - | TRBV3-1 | CASSQGHQTDYGYTF | TGTGCCAGCAGCCAAGGTCACCAGACTGACTATGGCTACACCTTC
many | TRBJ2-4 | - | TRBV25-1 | CASRGTREAGNIQYF | TGTGCCAGCAGGGGCACAAGGGAGGCGGGAAACATTCAGTACTTC
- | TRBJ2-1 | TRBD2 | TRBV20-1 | CSARDPRGSGGHSYNEQFF | TGCAGTGCTAGAGATCCCCGGGGTAGCGGGGGCCATTCCTACAATGAGCAGTTCTTC
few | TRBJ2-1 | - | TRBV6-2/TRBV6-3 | CASSGRLALGSYNEQFF | TGTGCCAGCAGTGGCCGGCTAGCATTGGGCTCCTACAATGAGCAGTTCTTC
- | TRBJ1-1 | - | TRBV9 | CASSVGQRITEAFF | TGTGCCAGCAGCGTTGGGCAGAGGATCACTGAAGCTTTCTTT
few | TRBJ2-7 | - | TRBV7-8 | CASSLVVGGLGEQYF | TGTGCCAGCAGCTTAGTAGTTGGGGGGTTGGGGGAGCAGTACTTC
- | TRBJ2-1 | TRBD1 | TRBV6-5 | CASSGDRVQVNEQFF | TGTGCCAGCAGTGGCGACAGGGTGCAAGTCAATGAGCAGTTCTTC
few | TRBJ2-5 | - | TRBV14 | CASSQDRKAPRYQETQYF | TGTGCCAGCAGCCAAGATAGGAAGGCCCCGCGGTACCAAGAGACCCAGTACTTC
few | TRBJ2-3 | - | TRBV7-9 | CASSLVPDSDTQYF | TGTGCCAGCAGCTTAGTCCCTGATTCAGATACGCAGTATTTT
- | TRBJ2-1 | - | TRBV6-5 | CASSRGRVIYNEQFF | TGTGCCAGCAGCAGGGGCAGAGTCATCTACAATGAGCAGTTCTTC
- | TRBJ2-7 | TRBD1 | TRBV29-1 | CSVVADRVSGPYEQYF | TGCAGCGTTGTGGCAGACAGGGTCTCCGGCCCCTACGAGCAGTACTTC
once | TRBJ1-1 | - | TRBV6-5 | CASSYEMGNTEAFF | TGTGCCAGCAGTTACGAAATGGGGAACACTGAAGCTTTCTTT
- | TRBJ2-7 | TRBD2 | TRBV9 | CASSEGLADYYEQYF | TGTGCCAGCAGCGAGGGACTAGCGGACTACTACGAGCAGTACTTC
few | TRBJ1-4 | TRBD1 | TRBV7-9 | CASYDPDRGEKLFF | TGTGCCAGCTACGACCCGGACAGGGGAGAAAAACTGTTTTTT
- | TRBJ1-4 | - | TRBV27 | CASSFGGTNEKRFF | TGTGCCAGCAGTTTTGGGGGGACTAATGAAAAACGGTTTTTT
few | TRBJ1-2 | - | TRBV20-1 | CSARSGNNYGYTF | TGCAGTGCTAGAAGTGGGAATAACTATGGCTACACCTTC
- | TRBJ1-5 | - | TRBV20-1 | CSARRGLGNQPQHF | TGCAGTGCTAGACGCGGACTTGGGAATCAGCCCCAGCATTTT
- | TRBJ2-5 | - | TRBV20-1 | CSAREEYQETQYF | TGCAGTGCTAGGGAGGAATATCAAGAGACCCAGTACTTC
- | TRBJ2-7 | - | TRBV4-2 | CASSQAGYQQYF | TGTGCCAGCAGCCAAGCGGGATATCAGCAGTACTTC
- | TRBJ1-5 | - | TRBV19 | CASRSTKLSNQPQHF | TGTGCCAGTAGGTCGACAAAGCTTAGCAATCAGCCCCAGCATTTT
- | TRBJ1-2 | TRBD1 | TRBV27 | CASSYTGGGNGYTF | TGTGCCAGCAGTTATACAGGGGGGGGAAATGGCTACACCTTC
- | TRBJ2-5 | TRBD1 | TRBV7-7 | CASSSGTGFGETQYF | TGTGCTAGCAGCTCCGGGACAGGGTTTGGAGAGACCCAGTACTTC
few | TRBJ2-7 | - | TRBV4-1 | CASSQDVMREQYF | TGCGCCAGCAGCCAAGATGTAATGAGGGAGCAGTACTTC
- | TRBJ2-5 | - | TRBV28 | CASSPHFTAPETQYF | TGTGCCAGCAGTCCTCACTTTACTGCGCCGGAGACCCAGTACTTC
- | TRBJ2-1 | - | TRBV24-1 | CATSDFSGNEQFF | TGTGCCACCAGTGATTTCTCAGGCAATGAGCAGTTCTTC
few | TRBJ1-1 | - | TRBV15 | CATSRVRGEGTEAFF | TGTGCCACCAGCAGAGTCAGGGGAGAGGGCACTGAAGCTTTCTTT
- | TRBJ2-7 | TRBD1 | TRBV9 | CASSALGDRDEQYF | TGTGCCAGCAGCGCCCTTGGGGACAGGGACGAGCAGTACTTC
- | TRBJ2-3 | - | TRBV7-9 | CTSSPGRVQNTDTQYF | TGTACCAGCAGCCCGGGACGGGTCCAGAACACAGATACGCAGTATTTT
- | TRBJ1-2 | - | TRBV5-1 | CASSFDRQYGHGYTF | TGCGCCAGCAGCTTCGATCGGCAGTATGGGCATGGCTACACCTTC
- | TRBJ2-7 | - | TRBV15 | CATSREGLSYEQYF | TGTGCCACCAGCAGAGAGGGATTGTCCTACGAGCAGTACTTC
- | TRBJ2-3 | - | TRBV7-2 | CASSLVPLAFGSDTQYF | TGTGCCAGCAGCTTAGTCCCCTTGGCCTTTGGCAGCGATACGCAGTATTTT